Listed below are T cell receptor beta chains from one sample, sequenced in a study of human T cells and chemical hapten exposure. TCRdb called the RACE reads again in MiXCR, with one record for every CDR3 protein. The sample yields 80,000 to 100,000 distinct CDR3 sequences, roughly 8.5% seen once. The sample consisted of whole blood. The receptors were sampled from a female donor in good health. Some clones in this sample may be carry-over from other donors' samples. CDR3s include the opening cysteine and the closing phenylalanine or tryptophan. Expanded clones are given a class, and other clones once, few, many or no size at all.

- TRBV7-2 CASRKMDYGYTF
few TRBV6-2/TRBV6-3 CASRASSNTGELFF
many TRBV4-1 CASSQDSGGTEAFF
many TRBV24-1 CATIGNTGELFF
few TRBV5-6 CASSLWGAYEQYF
few TRBV12-3/TRBV12-4 CASSRDRFYGYTF
few TRBV18 CASSPRVAGAGYNEQFF
- TRBV18 CASSPTPNYGYTF
- TRBV6-6 CASSYSGQKNTEAFF
few TRBV13 CASSSPSSGSGEQFF
- TRBV6-4 CASSEAGNQPQHF
- TRBV27 CASSFNRAADTQYF
- TRBV28 CAARDRGNTEAFF
few TRBV29-1 CSVARQDSEAFF
few TRBV6-5 CASRPTRNEKLFF
many TRBV5-1 CASSAGGEQFF
few TRBV30 CAWSTDGSQETQYF
many TRBV2 CASSLALLAKNIQYF
- TRBV20-1 CSARDGTTIGSYEQYF
- TRBV19 CASSPQGGRAEDTQYF
many TRBV6-4 CASSDGQEGAGELFF
- TRBV7-2 CASSSQGKSNQPQHF
many TRBV3-1 CASSQDGGSVANYGYTF
many TRBV21-1 CASSRVLGQPEAFF
- TRBV7-2 CASRSLAGEQFF
- TRBV20-1 CSARVGGTSGSGEQYF
- TRBV5-1 CASRSGLATSTDTQYF
many TRBV7-8 CASSFLNTEAFF
- TRBV6-2/TRBV6-3 CASSYGTSGSPDTQYF
- TRBV3-1 CASSPRSHNEQFF
- TRBV25-1 CASSEFKGASDTQYF
many TRBV20-1 CSAVSPGRPTYEQYF
few TRBV27 CASSVGTSGSVGEQFF
few TRBV27 CASSPGYTGELFF
- TRBV18 CASSRPSSGANVLTF
many TRBV6-2/TRBV6-3 CASSPLQGRTEAFF
- TRBV3-1 CASSQVMSWDLTDEQFF
few TRBV28 CASSLSSRNALAFF
few TRBV4-3 CASSQVPGNTIYF
- TRBV12-3/TRBV12-4 CASSPWSYLDYGYTF
few TRBV20-1 CSAPWGGATDTQYF
few TRBV29-1 CSVGKDSGANVLTF
- TRBV4-3 CASSSSTGADGYTF
many TRBV29-1 CSVESGADTEAFF
few TRBV12-3/TRBV12-4 CASSPARRTNYGYTF
many TRBV20-1 CSASAGGGQSTDTQYF
many TRBV2 CASTKYTDTQYF
many TRBV7-8 CASSSSVWTEAFF
few TRBV20-1 CSAPPGTSGSDEQFF
many TRBV25-1 CASSDYGRDSTDTQYF
- TRBV6-6 CASTQGREQFF
many TRBV20-1 CSAKVQLVTNYGYTF
many TRBV5-1 CASSLGSGAYNEQFF
few TRBV28 CASSLWAQGAHQPQHF
many TRBV10-3 CAISESLAGVPKTDTQYF
many TRBV7-8 CASTSRLAVYNEQFF
- TRBV29-1 CSVDSGFDGYTF